This T cell receptor (beta chain) was retrieved from a study of blood T cells in healthy people across ages. Study results and caveats: What prevented conclusive comparison of naive and antigen-experienced cells was that PBMCs were unsorted.

This clonotype has just a few counts. The antigen is undetermined. V gave up 0 bases and J gave up 5 bases, with 17 bases separating them. The CDR3 runs to 17 residues. The germline V gene encodes CDR1 SGHVS and CDR2 FQNEAQ. Alongside a J-beta primer mix, a sample-barcoded 5' primer served in a second PCR lasting about 6 to 11 cycles. Each CDR3 protein gets one entry after TCRdb re-called the 5' RACE reads with MiXCR. The sample includes 850,000 to 1,000,000 distinct CDR3 sequences, 45% to 50% seen only once; the top ten take roughly an eighth. Sequencing was carried out using blood. The origin of this receptor is a man aged 25-45 years in good health. This chain connects TRBV7-8 to TRBJ2-1, with D perhaps matching TRBD2 (6 bases). The chain's CDR3 is CASSLALGAGQDNEQFF. DNA for the CDR3: TGTGCCAGCAGCTTAGCACTCGGTGCGGGGCAAGACAATGAGCAGTTCTTC.